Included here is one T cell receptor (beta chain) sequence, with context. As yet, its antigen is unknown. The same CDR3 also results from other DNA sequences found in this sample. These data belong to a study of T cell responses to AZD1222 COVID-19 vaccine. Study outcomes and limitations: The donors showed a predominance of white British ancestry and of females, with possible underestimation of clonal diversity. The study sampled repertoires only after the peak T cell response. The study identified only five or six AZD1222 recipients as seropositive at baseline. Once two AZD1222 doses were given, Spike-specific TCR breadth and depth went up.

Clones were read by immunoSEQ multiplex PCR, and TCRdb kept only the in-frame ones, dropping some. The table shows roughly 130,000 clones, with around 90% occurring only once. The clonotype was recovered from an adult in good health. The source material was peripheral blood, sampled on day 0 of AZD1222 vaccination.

Here the CDR3 DNA reads TGCGCCAGCAGCTTGGACTCTTACAATGAGCAGTTCTTC. Its protein product is CASSLDSYNEQFF. The chain uses TRBV5-1 and TRBJ2-1; no clear D gene. Germline V gene sequence: CDR1 SGHRS, CDR2 YFSETQ. The length of the CDR3 is 13 residues. V shed 0 bases and J shed 4 bases, with 5 bases lying between them.